One sample yielded the 20 T cell receptor beta chains listed below, sequenced in a study of blood T cell repertoires in COVID-19. Some clones are missing from TCRdb's copy, which holds only in-frame ones; the method was immunoSEQ multiplex PCR. The sample has 210,000 or so clones, about 80% seen once. The specimen sequenced was peripheral blood. These receptors originate from a woman aged 80 or older with COVID-19, enrolled during active disease.

This clone was observed once. V and J are TRBV25-1 and TRBJ2-3, with D tentatively TRBD2 (6 bases). Trimming removed 1 base at V and 6 bases at J, with 17 bases between. Germline V gene sequence: CDR1 MGHDK, CDR2 SYGVNS. This CDR3 is built from 16 residues. The CDR3 sequence is CASSESLSGPVDTQYF. CDR3 coding DNA: TGTGCCAGCAGTGAATCTCTAAGCGGGCCTGTGGATACGCAGTATTTT.

The V and J genes are TRBV24-1 and TRBJ2-2, with a possible D match to TRBD1 (6 bases). CDR3 length equals 15 residues. Per germline, CDR1 KGHDR and CDR2 SFDVKD. V was shortened by 5 bases and J by 4 bases, with 13 bases between the two germline ends. The CDR3 region is CATSAATGSTGELFF. Here the CDR3 DNA reads TGTGCCACCAGTGCCGCAACAGGGAGCACCGGGGAGCTGTTTTTT.

V usage is TRBV5-1 and J usage is TRBJ2-1; 7 bases line up with TRBD2. Germline-derived CDR1 and CDR2 are SGHRS and YFSETQ. This CDR3 contains 15 residues. Trimming removed 7 bases from V and 1 base from J; junction bases left unmatched: 8. The CDR3 loop reads CASSGTGGSYNEQFF. In DNA, the CDR3 is TGCGCCAGCTCCGGGACGGGGGGATCCTACAATGAGCAGTTCTTC.

The V call is TRBV12-5, the J call TRBJ1-1; D gene unclear. With 6 bases removed from V and 7 bases from J, the gap between germline ends came to 12 bases. Germline V gene lookup returns CDR1 LGHNT and CDR2 FRNRAP. The CDR3 has 12 residues. DNA for the CDR3: TGTGCTAGTGGCATCCAGGTGGGTGAAGCTTTCTTT. Translated: CASGIQVGEAFF.

V and J are TRBV11-2 and TRBJ2-1; 8 nucleotides agree with TRBD2. Germline CDR1 and CDR2: SGHAT and FQNNGV. The V segment lost 4 bases and the J segment 0 bases; nucleotides outside the gene matches: 2. CDR3 size: 15 residues. In nucleotides, the CDR3 is TGTGCCAGCAGCTGGCTAGCGGGCTCCTACAATGAGCAGTTCTTC. Translated: CASSWLAGSYNEQFF.

This clone was counted a single time. The rearrangement joins TRBV5-6 to TRBJ1-1, with 11 bases matching TRBD1. After removal of 5 bases from V and 0 bases from J, the junction contained 3 bases not matched to a gene. CDR1 and CDR2 from the germline V gene are SGHDT and YYEEEE. There are 15 residues in the CDR3. The CDR3 DNA sequence: TGTGCCAGCAGTTGGGACAGGGGGATGAACACTGAAGCTTTCTTT. It specifies CASSWDRGMNTEAFF.

The V gene is TRBV27, the J gene TRBJ2-7; no firm D call. The CDR3 runs to 17 residues. Looked up from germline, CDR1 is MNHEY and CDR2 is SMNVEV (reference sequence). Trimming took off 5 bases at V and 2 bases at J, with 22 bases between the two ends. The chain's CDR3 is CASSHLPSVNLAYEQYF. CDR3 nucleotides: TGTGCCAGCAGTCACCTCCCCTCAGTTAACCTAGCCTACGAGCAGTACTTC.

The chain uses TRBV15 and TRBJ2-1; 7 nucleotides align to TRBD2. Germline CDR1 reads LNHNV; CDR2 reads YYDKDF (reference sequence). The CDR3 contains 15 residues. The J segment lost 6 bases and the V segment lost 0 bases, leaving 5 bases of the junction unmatched. The CDR3 nucleotides read TGTGCCACCAGCAGAGATTACGGGAGGCTCAATGAGCAGTTCTTC. Protein sequence: CATSRDYGRLNEQFF.

This chain connects TRBV6-6 to TRBJ1-4; D may be TRBD1 (6 bases). In germline, CDR1 is MNHNY, CDR2 SVGAGI (reference sequence). Trimming stripped 2 bases from V and 1 base from J, with 11 bases between. The CDR3 contains 16 residues. The CDR3 DNA reads as TGTGCCAGCAGTTACCTCCGCAGGGGAACTAATGAAAAACTGTTTTTT. Translating gives CASSYLRRGTNEKLFF.

About this clone itself: Different DNA sequences within this sample yield the same CDR3. This chain connects TRBV6-5 to TRBJ2-2; 9 nucleotides line up with TRBD1. Trimming removed 6 bases from V and 6 bases from J; junction bases left unmatched: 2. The CDR3 is made up of 13 amino acids. Germline loops: CDR1 MNHEY, CDR2 SVGAGI. CDR3 amino acids: CASRQGASGELFF. The CDR3 region has the DNA TGTGCCAGCAGACAGGGGGCGTCCGGGGAGCTGTTTTTT.

V usage is TRBV4-1 and J usage is TRBJ2-7; D might be TRBD1 (6 bases). CDR3 length equals 15 residues. CDR1 is MGHRA, CDR2 YSYEKL, per germline. V gave up 1 base and J gave up 6 bases, with 16 bases separating them. The CDR3: CASSQAQGPWFEQYF. CDR3 nucleotide sequence: TGCGCCAGCAGCCAAGCACAGGGTCCCTGGTTCGAGCAGTACTTC.

The gene calls are TRBV5-1 and TRBJ2-7; 9 positions match TRBD1. Trimming at V came to 5 bases and at J to 4 bases, leaving 7 bases not matched to a gene. This CDR3 region has 14 residues. CDR1 is SGHRS and CDR2 is YFSETQ in the germline V gene. The CDR3 region is CASRETGGSYEQYF. The DNA of the CDR3 is TGCGCCAGCAGGGAGACAGGGGGTTCTTACGAGCAGTACTTC.

The chain links TRBV6-1 to TRBJ1-5; TRBD1 might be the D (6 bases). Germline V gives CDR1 MNHNS, CDR2 SASEGT. The length of the CDR3 is 14 residues. Trimming left V 6 bases short and J 7 bases short, with 16 bases between. The CDR3 is CASSPRGIVQPQHF. The DNA for the CDR3 is TGTGCCAGCAGCCCGAGGGGGATCGTGCAGCCCCAGCATTTT.

The CDR3 DNA is TGTGCCACCAGCAGGACGGGCTATGGCTACACCTTC. This encodes CATSRTGYGYTF. The chain carries TRBV15 and TRBJ1-2; D is undetermined. The CDR3 sequence is 12 residues long. The germline V gene encodes CDR1 LNHNV and CDR2 YYDKDF (reference sequence). Trimming cost V 3 bases and J 4 bases, with 6 bases left between them.

The chain employs TRBV20-1 and TRBJ1-2; TRBD1 is a possible D gene (5 bases). Germline loops: CDR1 DFQATT, CDR2 SNEGSKA (reference sequence). The CDR3 runs 12 residues. Trimming pared 3 bases from V and 4 bases from J, leaving 9 bases between. The chain's CDR3 is CSASTGPYGYTF. The CDR3 DNA is TGCAGTGCTAGTACAGGTCCCTATGGCTACACCTTC.

The CDR3 here is CASSQDSQGWEEKLFF. CDR3 sequence (DNA): TGCGCCAGCAGCCAAGATTCTCAGGGTTGGGAAGAAAAACTGTTTTTT. The rearrangement links TRBV4-1 to TRBJ1-4; D possibly corresponds to TRBD1 (5 bases). The CDR3 covers 16 residues. The germline CDR1 and CDR2 sequences are MGHRA and YSYEKL. The germline V and J ends were trimmed by 0 bases and 8 bases, with 16 bases remaining between them.

The chain couples TRBV6-5 to TRBJ1-4; no definite D call. V was trimmed by 5 bases and J by 5 bases, leaving 9 bases between them. The germline V gene has CDR1 MNHEY and CDR2 SVGAGI. CDR3 length equals 13 residues. The CDR3 DNA reads TGTGCCAGCAGTCTAGACCCGAATGAAAAACTGTTTTTT. It translates to CASSLDPNEKLFF.

In DNA, the CDR3 is TGTGCCAGCTCACCGGGCGGACAGGGGCCTGGAAACACCATATATTTT. Translation: CASSPGGQGPGNTIYF. The V gene is TRBV18, the J gene TRBJ1-3, with TRBD1 matching over 9 bases. The CDR3 length is 16 residues. V gave up 3 bases and J gave up 2 bases; unmatched junction bases: 5. Per germline, CDR1 KGHSH and CDR2 LQKENI.

This rearrangement joins TRBV4-1 to TRBJ1-5; D may be TRBD1 (5 bases). Germline V gives CDR1 MGHRA, CDR2 YSYEKL. The CDR3 is 14 amino acids. Trimming removed 0 bases from V and 7 bases from J, with 10 bases in between. The CDR3: CASSQDWGDQPQHF. The CDR3 DNA is TGCGCCAGCAGCCAAGACTGGGGGGACCAGCCCCAGCATTTT.

The CDR3 region has the DNA TGTGCCAGCAGCGAGGGACTCCTTAATGAAAAACTGTTTTTT. Translated, it gives CASSEGLLNEKLFF. The rearrangement links TRBV6-5 to TRBJ1-4; tentative D call: TRBD1 (5 bases). This CDR3 contains 14 residues. V shed 6 bases and J shed 4 bases, with 12 bases lying between them. The germline V gene encodes CDR1 MNHEY and CDR2 SVGAGI.